The next 9 T cell receptor beta chains were all read from a single sample in a study of shared clonotypes between healthy human individuals. The repertoire was sequenced with immunoSEQ multiplex PCR; TCRdb's copy has only in-frame clones and lacks some. The top ten hold roughly 13% of the sample, which has around 500,000 clones, around 78% seen once. The material sequenced was PBMCs. These TCRs come from a woman between 40 and 55 years old in good health. Some clones in this sample may be carry-over from other donors' samples.

This chain joins TRBV5-1 and TRBJ1-4; D is uncertain. The CDR3 has 15 residues. Trimming pared 0 bases from V and 3 bases from J, leaving 9 bases between. CDR1 is SGHRS, CDR2 YFSETQ, per germline. The CDR3 DNA follows: TGCGCCAGCAGCTTGGCGTCAGGTGCTAATGAAAAACTGTTTTTT. Residues: CASSLASGANEKLFF.

In its sample, this clone was seen a few times. This sequence joins TRBV28 and TRBJ2-1; D tentatively fits TRBD1 or TRBD2 (5 bases each). Germline V CDR1 and CDR2: MDHEN, SYDVKM. The CDR3 runs 15 residues. V was shortened by 10 bases and J by 1 base, with 17 bases between the two germline ends. CDR3 loop: CATTARDPSYNEQFF. The CDR3 DNA follows: TGTGCCACCACAGCTCGGGACCCGTCCTACAATGAGCAGTTCTTC.

This clone was picked up one time. The chain combines TRBV18 with TRBJ2-1, with D uncertain. V lost 2 bases and J 9 bases, leaving 17 bases between the germline ends. The CDR3 sequence is 15 residues long. Germline V gives CDR1 KGHSH, CDR2 LQKENI. The CDR3 bases are TGTGCCAGCTCACCATGGGTAGCAGAGGAGAGTGAGCAGTTCTTC. Its translation: CASSPWVAEESEQFF.

The V call is TRBV6-6, the J call TRBJ1-5; no firm D call. Per germline, CDR1 MNHNY and CDR2 SVGAGI (reference sequence). The CDR3 is 15 amino acids. V shed 3 bases and J shed 4 bases, with 13 bases lying between them. The CDR3 DNA reads TGTGCCAGCAGTTATTCGGACCCGGGTAATCAGCCCCAGCATTTT. Its protein product is CASSYSDPGNQPQHF.

CDR3 bases: TGTGCCAGCAGCCCAGTCAACTCTGGAAACACCATATATTTT. Its translation is CASSPVNSGNTIYF. V gene TRBV7-2 combines with J gene TRBJ1-3; D not certain. The germline gives CDR1 SGHTA, CDR2 FQGNSA. Trimming removed 5 bases at V and 0 bases at J, with 8 bases between. This CDR3 is 14 amino acids long.

CDR3 sequence (DNA): TGTGCCAGCAGCTTACTAGGTGGGCAGGTCGGCTATGGCTACACCTTC. It specifies CASSLLGGQVGYGYTF. The chain has TRBV7-9 and TRBJ1-2; D unresolved. Trimming removed 2 bases at V and 4 bases at J, with 17 bases between. The germline CDR1 and CDR2 sequences are SEHNR and FQNEAQ (reference sequence). This CDR3 region has 16 residues.

Only one count was recorded for this clone. This chain joins TRBV25-1 and TRBJ2-1; the D gene is possibly TRBD2 (7 bases). The CDR3 runs 15 residues. Germline assignment: CDR1 MGHDK and CDR2 SYGVNS. V lost 7 bases and J lost 7, with 20 bases in between. The CDR3 bases are TGTGCCAGCACCCCCGGGGGGACACCTCTGAATGAGCAGTTCTTC. Residues: CASTPGGTPLNEQFF.

A note on this clone: The sample has other DNA sequences that encode this CDR3 too. The J gene is TRBJ1-2, the V gene TRBV5-1, with D unresolved. This CDR3 contains 13 residues. V lost 1 base to trimming and J lost 0 bases, with 4 bases between them. Germline values: CDR1 SGHRS, CDR2 YFSETQ. CDR3 nucleotides: TGCGCCAGCAGCTTGACCGCTAACTATGGCTACACCTTC. This codes for CASSLTANYGYTF.

This clone was seen just once. Just one base apart from a much larger clone, this may be a read error. The sample has other DNA sequences that encode this CDR3 too. The genes are TRBV6-1 and TRBJ1-2; D is unclear. Germline V gives CDR1 MNHNS, CDR2 SASEGT. CDR3 length equals 13 residues. The germline V and J ends were trimmed by 3 bases and 5 bases, with 10 bases remaining between them. The CDR3 bases are TGTGCCAGCAGTGAGGCGGGAGGGTATGGCTACACCTTC. This gives the protein CASSEAGGYGYTF.